One and the same sample provided the 18 T cell receptor beta chains below, sequenced in a study of T-cell memory formation after mild COVID-19. Each CDR3 protein is one row after TCRdb ran MiXCR on the 5' RACE reads. This table has some 43,000 distinct CDR3 sequences, approximately 6.5% appearing once. The specimen sequenced was PBMCs or a T cell subset sorted from them (not recorded which). The source is an adult who had mild COVID-19 (a few samples of this study predate the infection). Cell type and time point are not known.

This clonotype has a count of ten or more. The genes are TRBV24-1 and TRBJ2-3; 9 nucleotides agree with TRBD2. J gave up 11 bases and V 0 bases, and 8 bases lay outside the gene matches. Germline loops: CDR1 KGHDR, CDR2 SFDVKD. The CDR3 consists of 15 residues. The CDR3 DNA reads TGTGCCACCAGTGATTTGACAGCGGGGGGCCAGGTGCAGTATTTT. Protein product: CATSDLTAGGQVQYF.

This clonotype was recorded at least ten times. The chain couples TRBV4-1 to TRBJ1-5, with D hard to call. Germline V gene lookup returns CDR1 MGHRA and CDR2 YSYEKL. This CDR3 contains 13 residues. Trimming took 0 bases from V and 7 from J, leaving 7 bases between them. CDR3 protein: CASSQDARQPQHF. CDR3 DNA sequence: TGCGCCAGCAGCCAAGATGCACGGCAGCCCCAGCATTTT.

This chain connects TRBV27 to TRBJ2-5; maybe TRBD1 (6 bases). Germline V lookup: CDR1 MNHEY, CDR2 SMNVEV (reference sequence). The CDR3 has 14 residues. V lost 5 bases, J lost 5 bases, and 15 bases lay in between. The CDR3 loop reads CASSLQGSLETQYF. As DNA, the CDR3 is TGTGCCAGCAGTCTACAGGGATCGTTGGAGACCCAGTACTTC.

This rearrangement joins TRBV4-1 to TRBJ1-3, with D unresolved. Germline V lookup: CDR1 MGHRA, CDR2 YSYEKL. The CDR3 sequence is 12 residues long. V was trimmed by 1 base and J by 6 bases, leaving 4 bases between them. The CDR3 DNA sequence: TGCGCCAGCAGCCAAGTGTCAAACACCATATATTTT. Translation gives CASSQVSNTIYF.

Ten or more counts support this clonotype. The DNA of the CDR3 is TGTGCCAGCAGCTTAGAATATAGGACCGGGGAGCTGTTTTTT. This sequence encodes CASSLEYRTGELFF. The rearrangement links TRBV7-3 to TRBJ2-2; D gene ambiguous. The CDR3 is 14 residues long. CDR1 SGHTA and CDR2 FQGTGA come from the germline V gene. Trimming pared 2 bases from V and 5 bases from J, leaving 9 bases between.

This clonotype was seen ten or more times. J is TRBJ2-5 and V is TRBV5-6, with TRBD2 matching 12 bases. Unmatched junction bases numbered 4, after V lost 5 bases and J lost 5 bases. The CDR3 consists of 14 residues. The germline gives CDR1 SGHDT, CDR2 YYEEEE. The CDR3 sequence is CASRTLAGGETQYF. In DNA, the CDR3 is TGTGCCAGCAGGACGCTAGCGGGAGGGGAGACCCAGTACTTC.

This clonotype was found many times. The chain recombines TRBV9 with TRBJ2-1; 9 bases fit TRBD1. Trimming at V came to 0 bases and at J to 3 bases, leaving 7 bases not matched to a gene. The CDR3 has 17 residues. Looked up from germline, CDR1 is SGDLS and CDR2 is YYNGEE. CDR3 residues: CASSVDLTGGYYNEQFF. The DNA of the CDR3 is TGTGCCAGCAGCGTAGATTTGACAGGGGGGTACTACAATGAGCAGTTCTTC.

This clonotype was picked up many times. The chain is built from TRBV7-9 and TRBJ1-2, with 11 bases aligning to TRBD1. V lost 6 bases and J lost 5; bases outside the gene matches: 8. Germline CDR1 is SEHNR and CDR2 is FQNEAQ (reference sequence). The CDR3 consists of 15 residues. CDR3 protein: CASSWTGGAIYGYTF. The CDR3 region has the DNA TGTGCCAGCAGTTGGACAGGGGGCGCGATTTATGGCTACACCTTC.

This chain joins TRBV27 and TRBJ1-2; D might be TRBD1 (6 bases). The ends were cut back, 4 bases at V and 4 bases at J, with 13 bases in the middle. The CDR3 contains 14 residues. In germline, CDR1 is MNHEY, CDR2 SMNVEV (reference sequence). The CDR3 sequence: CASSSPGEVYGYTF. CDR3 nucleotides: TGTGCCAGCAGTTCACCAGGGGAGGTCTATGGCTACACCTTC.

This clonotype was seen at least ten times. The chain is built from TRBV5-6 and TRBJ2-7; 8 nucleotides line up with TRBD1. This CDR3 contains 14 residues. Germline assignment: CDR1 SGHDT and CDR2 YYEEEE. Losses at the gene ends were 4 bases for V and 2 bases for J; bases not matched to a gene: 5. The CDR3 reads CASSSETGAYEQYF. The CDR3 coding sequence is TGTGCCAGCAGCAGTGAGACAGGGGCCTACGAGCAGTACTTC.

This clonotype was detected only a few times. This chain joins TRBV7-2 and TRBJ1-1; 7 bases are a match to TRBD1. The CDR3 runs 15 residues. The junction had 6 bases not matched to a gene; V was cut back by 1 base and J by 4 bases. The germline CDR1 and CDR2 sequences are SGHTA and FQGNSA. CDR3 amino acids: CASSLGGQWSTEAFF. CDR3 in DNA: TGTGCCAGCAGCTTAGGGGGACAGTGGAGCACTGAAGCTTTCTTT.

The V gene is TRBV6-5, the J gene TRBJ1-6; no clear D gene. Germline V lookup: CDR1 MNHEY, CDR2 SVGAGI. V lost 6 bases to trimming and J lost 5 bases, with 8 bases between them. This CDR3 has 13 amino acids. The CDR3 bases are TGTGCCAGCAGGAGACAAGATAATTCACCCCTCCACTTT. Translation: CASRRQDNSPLHF.

This clonotype came up many times. This sequence joins TRBV7-9 and TRBJ2-2, with TRBD2 matching over 11 bases. Germline values: CDR1 SEHNR, CDR2 FQNEAQ (reference sequence). V shed 5 bases and J 4 bases; nucleotides not matched to a gene: 3. The CDR3 length is 15 residues. The CDR3 spells CASSPGLAATGELFF. DNA of the CDR3: TGTGCCAGCAGCCCGGGACTAGCGGCCACCGGGGAGCTGTTTTTT.

The chain carries TRBV6-2 or TRBV6-3 and TRBJ2-1, with D uncertain. The CDR3 is made up of 14 amino acids. Germline V gene data show CDR1 as MNHEY and CDR2 as SVGEGT. Trimming left V 0 bases short and J 9 bases short, with 12 bases between. CDR3 coding DNA: TGTGCCAGCAGTTACTCGAAATTGGTCCCTGAGCAGTTCTTC. It encodes CASSYSKLVPEQFF.

This clonotype is labeled medium-sized. The chain has TRBV5-1 and TRBJ2-2, with TRBD1 identical over 8 bases. The CDR3 has 14 amino acids. The V gene's germline CDR1 is SGHRS and CDR2 YFSETQ. After removal of 4 bases from V and 5 bases from J, the junction contained 4 bases not matched to a gene. The CDR3 is CASSPRQGTGELFF. As DNA, the CDR3 is TGCGCCAGCAGCCCGAGACAGGGGACCGGGGAGCTGTTTTTT.

This clonotype was counted ten times or more. The chain employs TRBV5-1 and TRBJ2-3; no reliable D call. The germline CDR1 and CDR2 sequences are SGHRS and YFSETQ. V gave up 0 bases and J gave up 4 bases, with 9 bases separating them. This CDR3 is 14 amino acids long. The CDR3: CASSLALGSDTQYF. In DNA form, the CDR3 reads TGCGCCAGCAGCTTGGCCCTGGGTTCAGATACGCAGTATTTT.

This clonotype has more than one count but fewer than ten. The chain carries TRBV7-3 and TRBJ1-6; TRBD1 agrees at 11 bases. The CDR3 is 20 residues long. The V and J ends lost 1 base and 0 bases, in that order; junction bases with no gene match: 8. CDR1 and CDR2 (germline): SGHTA, FQGTGA. CDR3 protein: CASSLSGGQGVSSYNSPLHF. The CDR3 DNA reads TGTGCCAGCAGCTTAAGCGGGGGACAGGGGGTGAGCTCCTATAATTCACCCCTCCACTTT.

This clonotype was detected ten times or more. J is TRBJ2-7 and V is TRBV5-1, with D uncertain. This CDR3 spans 12 amino acids. CDR1 is SGHRS, CDR2 YFSETQ, per germline. The ends were cut back, 4 bases at V and 2 bases at J, with 7 bases in the middle. CDR3 DNA sequence: TGCGCCAGCAGCAGCACTACCTACGAGCAGTACTTC. Protein: CASSSTTYEQYF.